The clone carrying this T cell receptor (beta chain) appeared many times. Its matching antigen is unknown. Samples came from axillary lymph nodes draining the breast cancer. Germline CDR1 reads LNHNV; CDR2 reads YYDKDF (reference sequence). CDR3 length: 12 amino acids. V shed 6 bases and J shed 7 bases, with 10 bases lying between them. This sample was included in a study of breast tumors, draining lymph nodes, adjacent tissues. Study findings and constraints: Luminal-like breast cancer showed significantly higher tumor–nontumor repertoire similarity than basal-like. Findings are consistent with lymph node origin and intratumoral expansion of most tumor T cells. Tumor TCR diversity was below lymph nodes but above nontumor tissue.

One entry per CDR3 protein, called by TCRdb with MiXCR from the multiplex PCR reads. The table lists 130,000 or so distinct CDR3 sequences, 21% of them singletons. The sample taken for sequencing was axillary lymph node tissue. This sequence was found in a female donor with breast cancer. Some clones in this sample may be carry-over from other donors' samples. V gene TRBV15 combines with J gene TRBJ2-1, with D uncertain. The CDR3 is CATREGWNEQFF. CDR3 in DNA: TGTGCCACCAGGGAAGGTTGGAATGAGCAGTTCTTC.